The source of this T cell receptor beta chain is a study of blood T cell repertoires in COVID-19. Original processing methods: The authors estimated nucleated cell counts from reference gene primer amplification. The data were produced by immunoSEQ multiplex PCR, yet TCRdb's version contains in-frame clones alone and is incomplete. The D gene and trimming were derived from the DNA, and the V and J assignments and clone size from that table. This sample has 150,000 or so clones, with roughly 83% found just once. There are a few counts of this clone. This CDR3 contains 16 residues. Germline CDR1 reads LGHNT; CDR2 reads FRNRAP. V dropped 1 base and J dropped 4 bases, with 14 bases sitting between them.

Specimen: peripheral blood. The source is a woman aged 60-75 years with COVID-19, enrolled during active disease. The V call is TRBV12-5, the J call TRBJ1-5, with D maybe TRBD1 (5 bases). This chain's CDR3 is CASGLAQGKGNQPQHF. As DNA, the CDR3 is TGTGCTAGTGGTTTGGCTCAGGGAAAGGGGAATCAGCCCCAGCATTTT.